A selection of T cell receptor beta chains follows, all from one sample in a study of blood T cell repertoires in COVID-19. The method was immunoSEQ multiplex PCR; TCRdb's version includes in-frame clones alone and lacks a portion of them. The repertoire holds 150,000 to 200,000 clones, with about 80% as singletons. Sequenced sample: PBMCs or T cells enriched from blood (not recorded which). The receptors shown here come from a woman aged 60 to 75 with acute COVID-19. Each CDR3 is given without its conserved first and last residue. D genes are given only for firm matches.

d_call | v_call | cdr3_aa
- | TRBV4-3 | ASSQDLRFGHKGPQH
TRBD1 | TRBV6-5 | ASSSRTGSGNTIY
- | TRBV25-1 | ASSVTGSQPQH
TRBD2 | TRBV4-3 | ASSQDGFAGGETQY
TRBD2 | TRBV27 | ASSLGSGSRQF
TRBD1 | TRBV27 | ASSLRGQGITGELF
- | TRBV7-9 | ASSLDRYQETQY
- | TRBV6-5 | ASSYEYRPGETQY
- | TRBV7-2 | ASSLDSYGYT
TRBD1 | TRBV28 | ASSPDRVGNYGYT